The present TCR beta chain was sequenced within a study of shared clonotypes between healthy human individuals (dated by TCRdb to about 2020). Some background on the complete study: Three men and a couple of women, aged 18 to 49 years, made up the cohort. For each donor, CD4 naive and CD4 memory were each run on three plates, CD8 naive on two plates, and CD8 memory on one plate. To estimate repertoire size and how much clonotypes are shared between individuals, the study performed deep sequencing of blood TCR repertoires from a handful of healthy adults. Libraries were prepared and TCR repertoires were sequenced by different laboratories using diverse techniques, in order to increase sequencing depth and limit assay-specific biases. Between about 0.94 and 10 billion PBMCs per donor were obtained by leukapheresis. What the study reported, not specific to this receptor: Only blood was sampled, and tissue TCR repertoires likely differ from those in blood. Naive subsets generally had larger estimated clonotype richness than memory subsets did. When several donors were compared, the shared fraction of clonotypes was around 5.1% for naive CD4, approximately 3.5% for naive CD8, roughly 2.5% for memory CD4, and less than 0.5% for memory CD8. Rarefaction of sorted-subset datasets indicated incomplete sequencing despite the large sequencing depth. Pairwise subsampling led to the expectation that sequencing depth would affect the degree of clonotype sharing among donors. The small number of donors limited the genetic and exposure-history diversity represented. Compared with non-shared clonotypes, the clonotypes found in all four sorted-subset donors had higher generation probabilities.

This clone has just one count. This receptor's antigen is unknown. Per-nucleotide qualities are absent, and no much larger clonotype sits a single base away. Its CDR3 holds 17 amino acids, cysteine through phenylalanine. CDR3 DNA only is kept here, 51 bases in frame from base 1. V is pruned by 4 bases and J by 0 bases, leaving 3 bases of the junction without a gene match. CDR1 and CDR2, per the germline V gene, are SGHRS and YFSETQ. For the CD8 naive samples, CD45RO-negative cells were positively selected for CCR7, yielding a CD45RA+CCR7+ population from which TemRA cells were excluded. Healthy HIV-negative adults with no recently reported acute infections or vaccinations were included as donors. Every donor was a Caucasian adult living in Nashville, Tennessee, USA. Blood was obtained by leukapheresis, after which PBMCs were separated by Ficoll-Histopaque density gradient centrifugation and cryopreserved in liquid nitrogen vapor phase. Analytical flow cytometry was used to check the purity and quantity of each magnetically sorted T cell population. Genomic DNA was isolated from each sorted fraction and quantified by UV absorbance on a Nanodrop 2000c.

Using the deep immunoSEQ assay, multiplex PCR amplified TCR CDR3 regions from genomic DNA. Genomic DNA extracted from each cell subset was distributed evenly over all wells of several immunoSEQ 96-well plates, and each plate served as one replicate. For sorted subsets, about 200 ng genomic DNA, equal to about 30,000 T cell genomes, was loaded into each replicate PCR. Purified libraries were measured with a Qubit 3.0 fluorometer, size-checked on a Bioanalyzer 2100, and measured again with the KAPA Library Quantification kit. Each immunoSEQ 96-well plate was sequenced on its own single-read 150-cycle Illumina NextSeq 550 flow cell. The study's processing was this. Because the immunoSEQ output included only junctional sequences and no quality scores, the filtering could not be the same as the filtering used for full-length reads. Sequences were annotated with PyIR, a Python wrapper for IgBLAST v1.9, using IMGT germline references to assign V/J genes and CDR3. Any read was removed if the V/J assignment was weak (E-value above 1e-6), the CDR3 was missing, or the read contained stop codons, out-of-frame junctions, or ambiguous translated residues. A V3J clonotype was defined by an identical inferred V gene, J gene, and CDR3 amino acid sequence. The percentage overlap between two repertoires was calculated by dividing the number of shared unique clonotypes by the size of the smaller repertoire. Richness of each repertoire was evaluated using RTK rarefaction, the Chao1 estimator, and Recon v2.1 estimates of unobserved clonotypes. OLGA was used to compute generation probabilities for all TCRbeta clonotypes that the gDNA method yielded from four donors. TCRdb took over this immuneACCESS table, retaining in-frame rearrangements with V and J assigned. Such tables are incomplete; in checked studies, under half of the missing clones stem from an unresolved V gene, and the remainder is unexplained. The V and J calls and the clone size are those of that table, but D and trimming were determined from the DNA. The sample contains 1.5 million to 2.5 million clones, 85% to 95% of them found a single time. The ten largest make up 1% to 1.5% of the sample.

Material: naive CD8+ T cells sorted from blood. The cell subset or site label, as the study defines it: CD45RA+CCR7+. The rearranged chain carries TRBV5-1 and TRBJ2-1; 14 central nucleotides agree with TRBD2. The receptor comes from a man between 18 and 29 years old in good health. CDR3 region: CASSTGLAGDSYNEQFF. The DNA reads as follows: TGCGCCAGCAGCACGGGACTAGCGGGGGACTCCTACAATGAGCAGTTCTTC. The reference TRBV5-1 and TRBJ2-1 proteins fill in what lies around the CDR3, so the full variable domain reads KAGVTQTPRYLIKTRGQQVTLSCSPISGHRSVSWYQQTPGQGLQFLFEYFSETQRNKGNFPGRFSGRQFSNSRSEMNVSTLELGDSALYLCASSTGLAGDSYNEQFFGPGTRLTVL.